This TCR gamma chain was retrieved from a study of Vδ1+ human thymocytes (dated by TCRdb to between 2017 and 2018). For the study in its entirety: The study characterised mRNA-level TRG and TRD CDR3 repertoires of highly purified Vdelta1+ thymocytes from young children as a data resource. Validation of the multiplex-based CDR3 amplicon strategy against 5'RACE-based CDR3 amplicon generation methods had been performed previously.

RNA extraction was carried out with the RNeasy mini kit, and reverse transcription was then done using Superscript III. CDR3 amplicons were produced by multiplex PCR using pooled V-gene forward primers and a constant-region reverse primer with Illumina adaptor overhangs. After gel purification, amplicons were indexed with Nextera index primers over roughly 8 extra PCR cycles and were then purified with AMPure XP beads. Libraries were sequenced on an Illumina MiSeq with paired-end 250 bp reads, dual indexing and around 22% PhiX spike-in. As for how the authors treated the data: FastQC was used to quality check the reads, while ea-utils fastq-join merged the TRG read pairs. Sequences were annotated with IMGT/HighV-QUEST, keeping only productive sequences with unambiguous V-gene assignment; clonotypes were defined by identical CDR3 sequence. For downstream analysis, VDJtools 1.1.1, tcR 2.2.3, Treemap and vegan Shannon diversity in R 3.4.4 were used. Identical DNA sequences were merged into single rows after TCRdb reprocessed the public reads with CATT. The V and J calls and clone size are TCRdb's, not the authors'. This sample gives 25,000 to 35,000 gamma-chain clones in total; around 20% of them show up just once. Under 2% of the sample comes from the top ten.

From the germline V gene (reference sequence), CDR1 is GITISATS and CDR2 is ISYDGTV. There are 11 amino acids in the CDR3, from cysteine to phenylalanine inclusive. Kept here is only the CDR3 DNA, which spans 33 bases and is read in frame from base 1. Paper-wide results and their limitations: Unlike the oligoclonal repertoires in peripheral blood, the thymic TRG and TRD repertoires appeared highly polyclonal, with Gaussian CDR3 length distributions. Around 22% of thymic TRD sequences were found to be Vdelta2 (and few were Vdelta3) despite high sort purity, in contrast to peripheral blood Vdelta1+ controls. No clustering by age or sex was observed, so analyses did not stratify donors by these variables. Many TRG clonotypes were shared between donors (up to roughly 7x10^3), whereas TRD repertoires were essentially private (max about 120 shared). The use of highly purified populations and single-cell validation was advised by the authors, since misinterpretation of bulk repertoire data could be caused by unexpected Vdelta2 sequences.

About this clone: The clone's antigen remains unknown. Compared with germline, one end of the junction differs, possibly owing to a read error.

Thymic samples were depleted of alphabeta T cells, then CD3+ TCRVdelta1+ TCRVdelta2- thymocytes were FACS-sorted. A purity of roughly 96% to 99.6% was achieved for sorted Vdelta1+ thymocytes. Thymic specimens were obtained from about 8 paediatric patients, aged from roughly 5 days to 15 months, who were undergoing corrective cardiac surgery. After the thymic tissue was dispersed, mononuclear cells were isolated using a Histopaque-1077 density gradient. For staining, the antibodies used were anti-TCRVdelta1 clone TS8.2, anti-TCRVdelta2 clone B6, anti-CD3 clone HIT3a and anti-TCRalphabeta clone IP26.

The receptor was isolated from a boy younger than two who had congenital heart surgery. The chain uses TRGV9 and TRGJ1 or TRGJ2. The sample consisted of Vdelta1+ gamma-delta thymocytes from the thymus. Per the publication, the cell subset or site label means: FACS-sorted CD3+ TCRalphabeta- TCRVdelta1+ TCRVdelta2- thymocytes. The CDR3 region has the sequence CALWGMEKKLF. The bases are TGTGCCCTGTGGGGTATGGAGAAGAAACTCTTT.